This T cell receptor beta chain is from a study of shared clonotypes between healthy human individuals (dated by TCRdb to 2018 to 2021). About the full investigation: A few men and a couple of women, aged 18 to 49 years, made up the cohort. To estimate repertoire size and how much clonotypes are shared between individuals, the study performed deep sequencing of blood TCR repertoires from a few healthy adults. To increase sequencing depth and limit assay-specific biases, different laboratories used diverse techniques to prepare libraries and sequence TCR repertoires. Per donor, three plates each were used for CD4 naive and CD4 memory, two for CD8 naive, and one for CD8 memory. Between about 0.8 and 9 billion PBMCs per donor were obtained by leukapheresis.

Using the deep immunoSEQ assay, multiplex PCR amplified TCR CDR3 regions from genomic DNA. Extracted genomic DNA from each cell subset was distributed evenly across all wells of several immunoSEQ 96-well plates, and each plate was treated as a replicate. Each replicate PCR for sorted subsets received roughly 200 ng genomic DNA, equal to about 30,000 T cell genomes. The purified libraries were quantified using a Qubit 3.0 fluorometer, sized with a Bioanalyzer 2100, and then quantified again using the KAPA Library Quantification kit. Each immunoSEQ 96-well plate was sequenced on its own single-read 150-cycle Illumina NextSeq 550 flow cell. The study's own analysis went as follows. Because only junctional sequences without quality scores were contained in the immunoSEQ output, filtering matching that applied to full-length reads could not be performed. To assign V/J genes and CDR3, sequences were annotated using PyIR, a Python wrapper for IgBLAST v1.9, with IMGT germline references. Reads with weak V/J assignments (E-value above 1e-6), missing CDR3, stop codons, out-of-frame junctions, or ambiguous translated residues were removed. A V3J clonotype was defined by an identical inferred V gene, J gene, and CDR3 amino acid sequence. Percentage overlap between repertoires was computed as shared unique clonotypes divided by the size of the smaller repertoire. Repertoire richness was assessed with RTK rarefaction, the Chao1 estimator, and Recon v2.1 estimates of unobserved clonotypes. OLGA was used to compute generation probabilities for all TCRbeta clonotypes that the gDNA method yielded from a handful of donors. TCRdb provides this immuneACCESS table in a form limited to in-frame rearrangements. Some clones are lacking; in checked studies, under half of them reflect an unresolved V gene, and why the rest are absent is not known. The DNA was the basis for D and trimming; V, J and clone size are from that table. Counted in this sample were nearly 600,000 clones; roughly 95% of them appeared once. Less than 0.13% of the sample lies in the top ten.

In regard to this clone: Its antigen specificity is not known. No much larger clonotype is one base removed from it; base qualities were not supplied.

CD8 naive samples consisted of CD45RO-negative cells that were positively selected for CCR7, yielding a CD45RA+CCR7+ population without TemRA cells. The donors were healthy, HIV-negative adults who had no recently reported acute infections or vaccinations. Every donor was a Caucasian adult living in Nashville, Tennessee, USA. Blood was collected by leukapheresis, and PBMCs were isolated by Ficoll-Histopaque density gradient centrifugation and then cryopreserved in liquid nitrogen vapor phase. Analytical flow cytometry was used to check the purity and quantity of every magnetically sorted T cell population. From each sorted fraction, genomic DNA was isolated and quantified by UV absorbance on a Nanodrop 2000c. Beyond this particular receptor, the publication reports: Pairwise subsampling led to the expectation that sequencing depth would affect the degree of clonotype sharing among donors. Naive subsets generally had larger estimated clonotype richness than memory subsets did. The genetic and exposure-history diversity represented was limited by the small number of donors. Sampling was limited to blood, and TCR repertoires in tissue likely differ from TCR repertoires in blood. Compared with non-shared clonotypes, clonotypes shared by all four sorted-subset donors had higher generation probabilities. Sharing across four donors was observed for around 4.8% of naive CD4, about 4% of naive CD8, 2% to 2.5% of memory CD4, and approximately 0.41% of memory CD8 clonotypes. Incomplete sequencing was indicated by rarefaction of sorted-subset datasets, despite the large sequencing depth.

The receptor comes from a woman aged 25 to 39 in good health. Sample: naive CD8+ T cells sorted from blood. Interpreted using the paper, the cell subset or site label stands for: CD45RA+CCR7+.

The sequenced DNA: TGTGCCAGCAGTTTGGAGGGGGCGAACTATGGCTACACCTTC. Its coded protein is CASSLEGANYGYTF. This chain joins TRBV27 to TRBJ1-2; TRBD1 fits 7 bases in the junction. For this chain, trimming is 3 bases at the V end and 2 bases at the J end, and the number of junction bases without a gene match is 3. CDR1 MNHEY and CDR2 SMNVEV are derived from the germline V gene (reference sequence). The CDR3 runs 14 residues from the cysteine to the phenylalanine. Just CDR3 DNA is preserved here, 42 bases in frame from base 1.